The clone carrying this TCR beta chain was detected many times. The entry originates in a study of prognosis after radiotherapy for stage I lung cancer. The authors amplified TCR beta CDR3 from genomic DNA using two-round multiplex PCR. The authors ran first-round PCR with primers specific to each TRBV and TRBJ gene. TCRdb re-analysed the multiplex PCR reads in MiXCR, keeping a single row per CDR3 protein. The sample consists of 38,000 or so distinct CDR3 sequences, about 24% of them appearing once. Trimming took 6 bases from V and 8 from J, leaving 11 bases between them. Germline V gives CDR1 SNHLY, CDR2 FYNNEI. This CDR3 comprises 12 residues.

The chain has TRBV2 and TRBJ2-1, with D tentatively TRBD2 (5 bases). The TCR comes from a donor aged 50 or older with non-small cell lung cancer. Material: PBMCs, obtained before or after stereotactic body radiation therapy (not recorded which). The CDR3 DNA reads as TGTGCCAGCAGAGAGGGTTGGGATGAGCAGTTCTTC. This sequence encodes CASREGWDEQFF.